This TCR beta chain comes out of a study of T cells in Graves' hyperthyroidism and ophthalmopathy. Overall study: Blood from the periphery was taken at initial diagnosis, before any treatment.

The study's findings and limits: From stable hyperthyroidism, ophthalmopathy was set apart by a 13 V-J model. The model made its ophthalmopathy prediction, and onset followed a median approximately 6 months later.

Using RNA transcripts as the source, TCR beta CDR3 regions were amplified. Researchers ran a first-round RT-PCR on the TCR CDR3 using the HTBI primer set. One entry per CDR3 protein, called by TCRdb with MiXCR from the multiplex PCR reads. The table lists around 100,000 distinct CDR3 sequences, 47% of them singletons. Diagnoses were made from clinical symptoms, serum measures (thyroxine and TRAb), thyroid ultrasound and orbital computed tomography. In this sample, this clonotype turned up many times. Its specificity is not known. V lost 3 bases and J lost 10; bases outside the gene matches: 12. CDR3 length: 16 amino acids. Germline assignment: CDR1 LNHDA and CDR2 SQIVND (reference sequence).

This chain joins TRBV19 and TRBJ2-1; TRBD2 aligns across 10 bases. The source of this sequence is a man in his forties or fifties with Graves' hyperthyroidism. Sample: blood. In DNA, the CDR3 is TGTGCCAGTAGTATGGCGAGCGGGAGGGCCCTCAGGGAGCAGTTCTTC. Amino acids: CASSMASGRALREQFF.